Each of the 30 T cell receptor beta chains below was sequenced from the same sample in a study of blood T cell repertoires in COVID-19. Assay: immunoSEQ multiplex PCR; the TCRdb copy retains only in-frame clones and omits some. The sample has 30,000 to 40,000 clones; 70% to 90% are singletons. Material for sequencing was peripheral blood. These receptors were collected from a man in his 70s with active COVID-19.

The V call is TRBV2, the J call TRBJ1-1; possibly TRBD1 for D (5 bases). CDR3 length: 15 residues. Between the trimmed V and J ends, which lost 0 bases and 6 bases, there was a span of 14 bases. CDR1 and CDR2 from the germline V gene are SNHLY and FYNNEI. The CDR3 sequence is CASSEASGRVAEAFF. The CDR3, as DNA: TGTGCCAGCAGTGAAGCGTCAGGCAGGGTTGCTGAAGCTTTCTTT.

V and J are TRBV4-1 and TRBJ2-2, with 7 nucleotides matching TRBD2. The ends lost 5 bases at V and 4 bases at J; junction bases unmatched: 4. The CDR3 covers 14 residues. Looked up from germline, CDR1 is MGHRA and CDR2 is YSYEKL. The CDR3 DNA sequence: TGCGCCAGCAGCTCCCCGGGAGGCACCGGGGAGCTGTTTTTT. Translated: CASSSPGGTGELFF.

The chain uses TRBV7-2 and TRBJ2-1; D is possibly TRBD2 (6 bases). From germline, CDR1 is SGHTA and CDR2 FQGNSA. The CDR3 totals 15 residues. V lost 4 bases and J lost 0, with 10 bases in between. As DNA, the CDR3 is TGTGCCAGCAGCTCAGCGGAGGGCTCCTACAATGAGCAGTTCTTC. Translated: CASSSAEGSYNEQFF.

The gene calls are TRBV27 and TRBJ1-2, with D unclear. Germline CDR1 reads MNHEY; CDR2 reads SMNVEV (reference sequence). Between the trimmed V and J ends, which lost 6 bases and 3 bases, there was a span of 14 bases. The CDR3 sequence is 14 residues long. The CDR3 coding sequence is TGTGCCAGCAGCTCCTCCCTCGAGCACTATGGCTACACCTTC. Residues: CASSSSLEHYGYTF.

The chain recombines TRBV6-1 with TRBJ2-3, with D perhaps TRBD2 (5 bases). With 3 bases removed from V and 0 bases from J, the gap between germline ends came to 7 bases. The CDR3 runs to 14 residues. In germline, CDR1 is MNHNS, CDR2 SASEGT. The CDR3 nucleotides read TGTGCCAGCAGTGAGGACTTTAGCACAGATACGCAGTATTTT. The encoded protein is CASSEDFSTDTQYF.

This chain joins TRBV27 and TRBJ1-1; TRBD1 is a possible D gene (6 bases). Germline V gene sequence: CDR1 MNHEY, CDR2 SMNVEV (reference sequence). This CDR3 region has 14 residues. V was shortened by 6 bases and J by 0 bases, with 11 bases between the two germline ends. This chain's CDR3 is CASRHRAMNTEAFF. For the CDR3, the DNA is TGTGCCAGCAGGCACAGGGCAATGAACACTGAAGCTTTCTTT.

CDR3: CASSAGQTTNYTF. The CDR3 DNA reads as TGTGCCAGCAGCGCGGGACAGACAACGAACTACACCTTC. V is TRBV7-8 and J is TRBJ1-2; 7 bases map to TRBD1. The CDR3 runs 13 residues. Germline V gene data show CDR1 as SGHVS and CDR2 as FQNEAQ. J was trimmed by 10 bases and V by 5 bases; bases with no gene match: 10. Supplemented by reference TRBV7-8 and TRBJ1-2, the full variable domain reads GAGVSQSPRYKVAKRGQDVALRCDPISGHVSLFWYQQALGQGPEFLTYFQNEAQLDKSGLPSDRFFAERPEGSVSTLKIQRTQQEDSAVYLCASSAGQTTNYTFGSGTRLTVV.

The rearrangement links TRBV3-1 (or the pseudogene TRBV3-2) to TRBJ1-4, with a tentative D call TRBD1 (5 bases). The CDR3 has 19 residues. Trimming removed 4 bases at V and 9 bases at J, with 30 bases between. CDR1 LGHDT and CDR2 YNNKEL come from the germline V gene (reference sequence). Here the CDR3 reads CASSPGTKGNSAGWKKLFF. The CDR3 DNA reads TGTGCCAGCAGCCCCGGAACAAAGGGAAATTCGGCAGGGTGGAAAAAACTGTTTTTT.

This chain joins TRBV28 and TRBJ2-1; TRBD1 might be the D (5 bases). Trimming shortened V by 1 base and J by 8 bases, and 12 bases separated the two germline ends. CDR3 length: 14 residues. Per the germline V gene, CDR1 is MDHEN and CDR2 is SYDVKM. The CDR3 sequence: CASSLSGSPDEQFF. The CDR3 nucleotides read TGTGCCAGCAGTTTATCAGGGTCCCCCGATGAGCAGTTCTTC.

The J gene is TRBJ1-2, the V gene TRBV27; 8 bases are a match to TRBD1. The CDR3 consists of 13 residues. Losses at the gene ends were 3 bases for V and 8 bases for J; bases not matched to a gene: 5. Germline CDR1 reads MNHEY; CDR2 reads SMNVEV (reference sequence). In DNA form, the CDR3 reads TGTGCCAGCAGTTTTGGACAGGGCGGAGGCTACACCTTC. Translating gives CASSFGQGGGYTF.

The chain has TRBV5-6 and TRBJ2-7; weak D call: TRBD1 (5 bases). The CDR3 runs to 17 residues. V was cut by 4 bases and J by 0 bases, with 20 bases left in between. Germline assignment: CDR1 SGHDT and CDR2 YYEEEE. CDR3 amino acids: CASSLDTTRSSSYEQYF. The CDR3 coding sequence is TGTGCCAGCAGCCTGGACACTACCCGGAGCAGCTCCTACGAGCAGTACTTC.

This CDR3 reads CASSPGLQETQYF. As DNA, the CDR3 is TGTGCCAGCTCCCCGGGACTACAAGAGACCCAGTACTTC. This chain uses TRBV18 with TRBJ2-5; 7 bases map to TRBD2. The junction had 3 bases not matched to a gene; V was cut back by 6 bases and J by 2 bases. CDR3 length: 13 amino acids. CDR1 and CDR2 from the germline V gene are KGHSH and LQKENI.

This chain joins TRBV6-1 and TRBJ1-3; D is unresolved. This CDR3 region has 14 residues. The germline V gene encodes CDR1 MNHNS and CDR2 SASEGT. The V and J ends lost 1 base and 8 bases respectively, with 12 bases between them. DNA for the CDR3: TGTGCCAGCAGTGAAGTAGGCACCGCGGACACCATATATTTT. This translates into CASSEVGTADTIYF.

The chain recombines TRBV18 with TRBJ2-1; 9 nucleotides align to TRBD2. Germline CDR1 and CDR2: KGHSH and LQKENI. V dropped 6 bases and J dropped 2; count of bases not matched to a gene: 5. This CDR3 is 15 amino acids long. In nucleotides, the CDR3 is TGTGCCAGCTCCGCCGCTAGCGGGACCTACAATGAGCAGTTCTTC. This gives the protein CASSAASGTYNEQFF.

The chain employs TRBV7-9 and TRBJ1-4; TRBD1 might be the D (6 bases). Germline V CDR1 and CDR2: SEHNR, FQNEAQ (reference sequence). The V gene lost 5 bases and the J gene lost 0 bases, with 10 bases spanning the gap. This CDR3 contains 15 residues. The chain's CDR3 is CASSRGTSTNEKLFF. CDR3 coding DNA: TGTGCCAGCAGCCGTGGGACATCAACTAATGAAAAACTGTTTTTT.

The CDR3: CASSPLGGAYNEQFF. The CDR3 DNA follows: TGTGCCAGCAGTCCGCTCGGGGGGGCCTACAATGAGCAGTTCTTC. This sequence joins TRBV6-2 or TRBV6-3 and TRBJ2-1, with 8 nucleotides matching TRBD2. CDR3 length: 15 residues. CDR1 is MNHEY and CDR2 is SVGEGT in the germline V gene. The ends lost 5 bases at V and 2 bases at J; junction bases unmatched: 5.

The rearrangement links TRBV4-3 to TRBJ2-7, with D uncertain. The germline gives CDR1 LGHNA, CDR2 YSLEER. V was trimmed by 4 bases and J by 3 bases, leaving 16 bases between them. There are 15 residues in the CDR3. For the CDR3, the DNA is TGCGCCAGCAGCCTGGGCCACAGAGATTTCTACGAGCAGTACTTC. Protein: CASSLGHRDFYEQYF.

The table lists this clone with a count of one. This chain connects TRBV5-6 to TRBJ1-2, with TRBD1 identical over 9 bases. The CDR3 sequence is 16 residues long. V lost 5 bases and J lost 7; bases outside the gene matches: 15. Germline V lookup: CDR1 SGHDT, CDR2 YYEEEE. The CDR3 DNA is TGTGCCAGCAGATTAAACCCCACAGGGGGCCAAAGTGGCTACACCTTC. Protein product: CASRLNPTGGQSGYTF.

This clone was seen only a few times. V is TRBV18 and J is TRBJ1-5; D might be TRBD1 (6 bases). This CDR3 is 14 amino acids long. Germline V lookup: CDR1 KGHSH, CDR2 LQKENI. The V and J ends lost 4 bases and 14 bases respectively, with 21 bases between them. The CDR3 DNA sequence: TGTGCCAGCTCACAGATGCCGGGACAAGGAAACAAGCATTTT. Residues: CASSQMPGQGNKHF.

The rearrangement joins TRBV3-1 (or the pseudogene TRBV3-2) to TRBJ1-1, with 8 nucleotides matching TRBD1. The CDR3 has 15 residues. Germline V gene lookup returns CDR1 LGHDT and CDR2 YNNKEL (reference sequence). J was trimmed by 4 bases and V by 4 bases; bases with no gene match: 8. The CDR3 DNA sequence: TGTGCCAGCAGCCTCCCAACAGGGGGTATCACTGAAGCTTTCTTT. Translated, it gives CASSLPTGGITEAFF.

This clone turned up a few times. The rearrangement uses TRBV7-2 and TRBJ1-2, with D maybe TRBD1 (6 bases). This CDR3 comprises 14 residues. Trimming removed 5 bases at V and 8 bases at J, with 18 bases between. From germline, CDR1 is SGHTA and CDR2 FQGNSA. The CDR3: CASSPRGQGRGYTF. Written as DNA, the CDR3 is TGTGCCAGCAGCCCCCGTGGGCAGGGGCGGGGCTACACCTTC.

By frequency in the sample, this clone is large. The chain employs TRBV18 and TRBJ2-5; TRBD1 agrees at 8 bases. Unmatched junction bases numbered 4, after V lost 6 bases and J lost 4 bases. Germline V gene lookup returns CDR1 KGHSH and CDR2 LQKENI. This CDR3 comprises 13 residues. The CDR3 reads CASSGDRGETQYF. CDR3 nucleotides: TGTGCCAGCTCCGGAGACAGGGGAGAGACCCAGTACTTC.

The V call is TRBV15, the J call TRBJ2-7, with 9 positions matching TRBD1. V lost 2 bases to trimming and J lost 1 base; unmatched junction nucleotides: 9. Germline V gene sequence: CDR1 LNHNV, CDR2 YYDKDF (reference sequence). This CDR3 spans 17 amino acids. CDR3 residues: CATSRQTTGTGSYEQYF. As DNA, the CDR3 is TGTGCCACCAGCAGACAGACTACCGGGACAGGGTCCTACGAGCAGTACTTC.

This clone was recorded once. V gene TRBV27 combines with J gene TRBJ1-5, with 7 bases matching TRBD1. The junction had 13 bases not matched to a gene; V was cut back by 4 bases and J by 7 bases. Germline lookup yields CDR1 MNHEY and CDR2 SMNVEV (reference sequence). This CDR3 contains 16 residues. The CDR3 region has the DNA TGTGCCAGCAGTTCTCAAGGGGGCAGATCGGGACAGCCCCAGCATTTT. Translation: CASSSQGGRSGQPQHF.

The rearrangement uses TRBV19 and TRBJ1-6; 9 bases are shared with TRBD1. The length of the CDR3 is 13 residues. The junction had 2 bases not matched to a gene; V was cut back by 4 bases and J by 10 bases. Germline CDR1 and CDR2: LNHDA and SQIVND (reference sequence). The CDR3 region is CASSRQGGSPLHF. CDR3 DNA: TGTGCCAGTAGTAGACAGGGGGGCTCACCCCTCCACTTT.

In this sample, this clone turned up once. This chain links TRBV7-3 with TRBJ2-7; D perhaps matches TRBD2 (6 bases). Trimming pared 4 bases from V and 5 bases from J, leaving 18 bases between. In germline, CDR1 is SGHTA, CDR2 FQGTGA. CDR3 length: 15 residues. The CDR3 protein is CASSSPWGEGHEQYF. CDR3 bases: TGTGCCAGCAGCTCCCCGTGGGGGGAAGGGCACGAGCAGTACTTC.

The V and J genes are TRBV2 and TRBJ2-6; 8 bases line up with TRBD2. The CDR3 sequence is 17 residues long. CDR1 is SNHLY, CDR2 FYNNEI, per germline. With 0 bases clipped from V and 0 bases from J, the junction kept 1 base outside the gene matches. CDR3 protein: CASSEARGGSGANVLTF. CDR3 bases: TGTGCCAGCAGTGAAGCTCGGGGGGGCTCTGGGGCCAACGTCCTGACTTTC. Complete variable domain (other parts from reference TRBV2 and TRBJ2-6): EPEVTQTPSHQVTQMGQEVILRCVPISNHLYFYWYRQILGQKVEFLVSFYNNEISEKSEIFDDQFSVERPDGSNFTLKIRSTKLEDSAMYFCASSEARGGSGANVLTFGAGSRLTVL.

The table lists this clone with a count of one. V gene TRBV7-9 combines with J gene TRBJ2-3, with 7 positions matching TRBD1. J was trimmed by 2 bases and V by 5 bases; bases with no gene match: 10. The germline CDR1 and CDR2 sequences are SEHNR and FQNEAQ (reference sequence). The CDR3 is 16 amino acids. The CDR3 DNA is TGTGCCAGCAGCCCGCGGACAGGCTATAACACAGATACGCAGTATTTT. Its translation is CASSPRTGYNTDTQYF.

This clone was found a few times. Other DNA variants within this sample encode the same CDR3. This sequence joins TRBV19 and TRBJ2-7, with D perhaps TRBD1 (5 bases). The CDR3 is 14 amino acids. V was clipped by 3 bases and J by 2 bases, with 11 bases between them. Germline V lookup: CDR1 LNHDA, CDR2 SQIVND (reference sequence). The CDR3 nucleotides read TGTGCCAGTAGTATTGGTACAGGTACCTACGAGCAGTACTTC. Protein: CASSIGTGTYEQYF.

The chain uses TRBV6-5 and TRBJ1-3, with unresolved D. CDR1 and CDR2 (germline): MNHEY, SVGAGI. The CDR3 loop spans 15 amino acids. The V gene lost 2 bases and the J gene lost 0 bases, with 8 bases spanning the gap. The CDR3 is CASSYGSLSGNTIYF. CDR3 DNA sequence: TGTGCCAGCAGTTACGGGAGTCTCTCTGGAAACACCATATATTTT.